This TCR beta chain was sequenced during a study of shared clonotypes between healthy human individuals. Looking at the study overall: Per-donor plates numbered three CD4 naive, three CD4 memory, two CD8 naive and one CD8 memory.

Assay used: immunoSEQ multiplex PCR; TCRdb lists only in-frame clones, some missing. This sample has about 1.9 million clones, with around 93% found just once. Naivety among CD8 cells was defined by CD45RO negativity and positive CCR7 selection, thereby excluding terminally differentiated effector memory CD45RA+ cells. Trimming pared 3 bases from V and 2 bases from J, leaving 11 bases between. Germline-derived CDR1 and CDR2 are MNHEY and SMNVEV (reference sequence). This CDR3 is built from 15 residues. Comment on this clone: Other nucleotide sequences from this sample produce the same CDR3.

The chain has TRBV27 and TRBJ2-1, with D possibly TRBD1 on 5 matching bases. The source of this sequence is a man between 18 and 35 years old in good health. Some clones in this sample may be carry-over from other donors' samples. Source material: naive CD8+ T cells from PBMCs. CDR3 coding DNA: TGTGCCAGCAGTTTGTCCAGGGAACCCTACAATGAGCAGTTCTTC. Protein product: CASSLSREPYNEQFF.